This T cell receptor beta chain was documented in a study of T cell repertoires in cytomegalovirus infection. Whole-study context: CMV infection together with matching HLA type was indicated by public TCR beta signatures.

This clonotype was observed a few times. Antigen unknown. TCRdb re-called the reads with MiXCR, one entry per CDR3 protein. The table has roughly 990,000 distinct CDR3 sequences, less than 40% seen once. V lost 5 bases to trimming and J lost 7 bases, with 18 bases between them. The CDR3 length is 15 residues. V and J are TRBV12-3 or TRBV12-4 and TRBJ2-1; a possible D gene is TRBD1 (5 bases). The receptor's source is a human donor in good health (CMV status not recorded). Some clones in this sample may be carry-over from other donors' samples. Material: cultured CD8+ T cells from PBMCs, obtained from culture after CMV antigen stimulation. The CDR3 loop is CASSPAAGMRNEQFF. The DNA for the CDR3 is TGTGCCAGCAGTCCCGCGGCAGGGATGCGGAATGAGCAGTTCTTC.